These 22 T cell receptor beta chains were sequenced from one sample in a study of T cell responses to AZD1222 COVID-19 vaccine (dated by TCRdb to the early 2020s). The library was produced with the immunoSEQ multiplex PCR assay. In TCRdb, the immuneACCESS table is reduced to in-frame sequences with V and J assigned. These tables do not hold every clone; where another copy was compared, an unresolved V gene accounts for under half, and the others remain unexplained. Counted in this sample were 150,000 to 200,000 clones; approximately 90% of them appeared once. Of the sample, 1.2% to 1.5% is held by the ten largest clones. Explained via the paper, the time point label denotes: baseline before first vaccination. This material consisted of peripheral blood, taken on day 0 of AZD1222 vaccination. The receptors were gathered from an adult in good health.

The chain is built from TRBV2 and TRBJ1-3; D is undetermined. The CDR3 runs 13 residues. With 4 bases removed from V and 4 bases from J, the gap between germline ends came to 8 bases. From germline, CDR1 is SNHLY and CDR2 FYNNEI. CDR3 bases: TGTGCCAGCAGTGGGTCCGGCGGAAACACCATATATTTT. As protein: CASSGSGGNTIYF.

The chain is built from TRBV11-2 and TRBJ1-1, with D hard to call. With 5 bases removed from V and 6 bases from J, the gap between germline ends came to 10 bases. This CDR3 has 12 residues. Germline V CDR1 and CDR2: SGHAT, FQNNGV. CDR3 sequence reads: CASSPRYAEAFF. CDR3 DNA sequence: TGTGCCAGCAGCCCCCGATATGCTGAAGCTTTCTTT.

The rearrangement uses TRBV19 and TRBJ2-6; D gene uncertain. Germline V gene lookup returns CDR1 LNHDA and CDR2 SQIVND (reference sequence). This CDR3 has 13 residues. Trimming took 4 bases from V and 3 from J, leaving 4 bases between them. CDR3 in DNA: TGTGCCAGTAGTAATGTTGGGGCCAACGTCCTGACTTTC. Translated: CASSNVGANVLTF.

The chain carries TRBV28 and TRBJ2-3; 8 nucleotides agree with TRBD2. J lost 4 bases, V lost 7 bases, and 10 bases had no gene match. The germline V gene has CDR1 MDHEN and CDR2 SYDVKM. This CDR3 contains 15 residues. Written as DNA, the CDR3 is TGTGCCAGCACCCCGGGGGGGGCTTTACCAGATACGCAGTATTTT. This translates into CASTPGGALPDTQYF.

Comments on this clone: The limits of the CDR3 on the DNA are not certain, so only TCRdb's listed CDR3 is given. V and J are TRBV20-1 and TRBJ1-2. From germline, CDR1 is DFQATT and CDR2 SNEGSKA (reference sequence). The CDR3 length equals 14 residues, ends included. The CDR3 protein is CSASTSGRNYGYTF.

This clone was seen just once. Other DNA sequences of this sample code for an identical CDR3. The chain recombines TRBV6-1 with TRBJ1-5; tentative D call: TRBD1 (5 bases). The V and J ends lost 2 bases and 2 bases respectively, with 7 bases between them. CDR1 is MNHNS and CDR2 is SASEGT in the germline V gene. The CDR3 runs 14 residues. CDR3 nucleotide sequence: TGTGCCAGCAGTGAACAGGGCGGCAATCAGCCCCAGCATTTT. Its protein product is CASSEQGGNQPQHF.

This chain's CDR3 is CASSVGSEQFF. In DNA form, the CDR3 reads TGTGCCAGCAGCGTCGGTAGTGAGCAGTTCTTC. The J gene is TRBJ2-1, the V gene TRBV11-2; no clear D. Per germline, CDR1 SGHAT and CDR2 FQNNGV. Trimming pared 5 bases from V and 9 bases from J, leaving 8 bases between. CDR3 length: 11 amino acids.

This rearrangement joins TRBV3-1 (or the pseudogene TRBV3-2) to TRBJ1-2; possibly TRBD1 for D (6 bases). CDR1 and CDR2 (germline): LGHDT, YNNKEL (reference sequence). The CDR3 has 15 residues. The V gene lost 11 bases and the J gene lost 1 base, with 20 bases spanning the gap. The DNA of the CDR3 is TGTGCCGCAGCGAACCGAGGGGGGGGTAACTATGGCTACACCTTC. This sequence encodes CAAANRGGGNYGYTF.

The chain is built from TRBV3-1 (or the pseudogene TRBV3-2) and TRBJ2-7; possibly TRBD1 or TRBD2 for D (5 bases each). The germline CDR1 and CDR2 sequences are LGHDT and YNNKEL (reference sequence). CDR3 length: 15 amino acids. V was pared by 2 bases and J by 2 bases, with 13 bases between. The CDR3 loop reads CASSQPTGTAYEQYF. The DNA of the CDR3 is TGTGCCAGCAGCCAACCGACCGGGACGGCCTACGAGCAGTACTTC.

The gene calls are TRBV2 and TRBJ1-1, with D tentatively TRBD1 (6 bases). This CDR3 contains 15 residues. In germline, CDR1 is SNHLY, CDR2 FYNNEI. The V end lost 6 bases, the J end lost 1 base, and 15 bases lay between the germline ends. CDR3 in DNA: TGTGCCAGCAGGGTAACAGGGACGGCGAACACTGAAGCTTTCTTT. Its translation is CASRVTGTANTEAFF.

The chain combines TRBV28 with TRBJ2-1; maybe TRBD2 (5 bases). The V gene lost 5 bases and the J gene lost 8 bases, with 22 bases spanning the gap. Germline V lookup: CDR1 MDHEN, CDR2 SYDVKM. The length of the CDR3 is 16 residues. CDR3 DNA sequence: TGTGCCAGCAGTCCACCAGGAGGCGTGAAGCAGGATGAGCAGTTCTTC. Its translation is CASSPPGGVKQDEQFF.

The chain links TRBV5-6 to TRBJ2-3; the D gene is possibly TRBD1 (6 bases). The germline CDR1 and CDR2 sequences are SGHDT and YYEEEE. The CDR3 is 16 amino acids. V dropped 2 bases and J dropped 2 bases, with 15 bases sitting between them. The CDR3 is CASSFQGSVVTDTQYF. The CDR3 DNA follows: TGTGCCAGCAGCTTTCAGGGGTCGGTCGTCACAGATACGCAGTATTTT.

The chain recombines TRBV12-3 or TRBV12-4 with TRBJ1-6; D uncertain. The CDR3 sequence is 13 residues long. The V end was cut by 1 base, the J end by 10 bases, with 8 bases between. The CDR3 region is CASSLERSSPLHF. In DNA form, the CDR3 reads TGTGCCAGCAGTTTAGAGAGGTCCTCACCCCTCCACTTT.

The V gene is TRBV3-1 (or the pseudogene TRBV3-2), the J gene TRBJ1-2, with 9 bases fitting TRBD1. This CDR3 spans 16 amino acids. V was clipped by 4 bases and J by 7 bases; unmatched bases: 13. Germline V CDR1 and CDR2: LGHDT, YNNKEL (reference sequence). The CDR3 DNA follows: TGTGCCAGCAGCCCCTCTTGGGGACAGGGAGAGAGTGGCTACACCTTC. Translation gives CASSPSWGQGESGYTF.

This clone was observed a handful of times. Other nucleotide sequences from this sample produce the same CDR3. The V call is TRBV29-1, the J call TRBJ1-2, with D hard to call. Trimming stripped 3 bases from V and 8 bases from J, with 10 bases between. In germline, CDR1 is SQVTM, CDR2 ANQGSEA. There are 11 residues in the CDR3. The CDR3: CSVEDGGGYTF. As DNA, the CDR3 is TGCAGCGTTGAGGACGGCGGGGGCTACACCTTC.

The V gene is TRBV4-3, the J gene TRBJ2-3; D tentatively fits TRBD1 or TRBD2 (5 bases each). CDR3 length equals 16 residues. V gave up 2 bases and J gave up 4 bases, with 16 bases separating them. Germline values: CDR1 LGHNA, CDR2 YSLEER. CDR3 in amino acids: CASSQSGQGPSDTQYF. As DNA, the CDR3 is TGCGCCAGCAGCCAATCGGGGCAGGGTCCATCAGATACGCAGTATTTT.

The V call is TRBV18, the J call TRBJ2-1, with D tentatively TRBD2 (6 bases). Trimming pared 3 bases from V and 2 bases from J, leaving 11 bases between. The CDR3 covers 15 residues. Germline CDR1 is KGHSH and CDR2 is LQKENI. The CDR3 reads CASSPGTEAYNEQFF. The CDR3 bases are TGTGCCAGCTCACCCGGGACTGAGGCCTACAATGAGCAGTTCTTC.

V and J are TRBV11-2 and TRBJ2-7, with D maybe TRBD2 (6 bases). This CDR3 is 14 amino acids long. In germline, CDR1 is SGHAT, CDR2 FQNNGV. V was cut by 5 bases and J by 6 bases, with 17 bases left in between. The CDR3 coding sequence is TGTGCCAGCAGCCCGACGACTAGGGTGCTCGAGCAGTACTTC. Encoded protein: CASSPTTRVLEQYF.

This chain links TRBV5-1 with TRBJ1-1; 7 bases are shared with TRBD1. Germline V lookup: CDR1 SGHRS, CDR2 YFSETQ. The CDR3 sequence is 14 residues long. J was trimmed by 1 base and V by 5 bases; bases with no gene match: 5. The CDR3 here is CASSRGQENTEAFF. In DNA form, the CDR3 reads TGCGCCAGCAGTCGCGGACAGGAGAACACTGAAGCTTTCTTT.

This clone was counted once. This chain connects TRBV7-8 to TRBJ1-2; a weak D match, TRBD1 (5 bases). This CDR3 has 14 amino acids. V was clipped by 1 base and J by 1 base, with 7 bases between them. Germline loops: CDR1 SGHVS, CDR2 FQNEAQ. The CDR3 spells CASSLDDSNYGYTF. In nucleotides, the CDR3 is TGTGCCAGCAGCTTAGACGACAGTAACTATGGCTACACCTTC.

The chain carries TRBV2 and TRBJ1-5, with TRBD1 as a possible D gene (5 bases). The ends were cut back, 6 bases at V and 7 bases at J, with 13 bases in the middle. The CDR3 consists of 13 residues. CDR1 and CDR2 from the germline V gene are SNHLY and FYNNEI. The chain's CDR3 is CASRGERNQPQHF. CDR3 sequence (DNA): TGTGCCAGCAGGGGGGAACGGAACCAGCCCCAGCATTTT.

This rearrangement joins TRBV6-5 to TRBJ1-6; no definite D call. The germline V gene encodes CDR1 MNHEY and CDR2 SVGAGI. Trimming removed 2 bases from V and 5 bases from J, with 13 bases in between. This CDR3 has 16 amino acids. CDR3 region: CASSYGRQANNSPLHF. CDR3 DNA sequence: TGTGCCAGCAGTTACGGGCGGCAGGCGAATAATTCACCCCTCCACTTT.